This T cell receptor beta chain is from a study of regulatory T cells in long-lasting Graves disease. Between the trimmed V and J ends, which lost 1 base and 2 bases, there was a span of 14 bases. The CDR3 is 16 amino acids. Per the germline V gene, CDR1 is SGHTA and CDR2 is FQGNSA. As to this clonotype: What it recognizes is unknown. This may come from a read error, since a much larger clone is one base off.

Time point described: newly diagnosed GD, antithyroid drugs for less than 3 months. RNA isolated from PBMCs was used to make the TCR library. Graves' disease diagnosis was established per American Thyroid Association guidelines. The authors built TCR beta libraries using iRepertoire HTBI primers and Arm-PCR of CDR3 regions. MiXCR, run by TCRdb on the multiplex PCR reads, gives a single entry per CDR3 protein. The sample shows some 460,000 distinct CDR3 sequences, around 15% of them seen only once. Study-level results: Researchers examined only peripheral blood and not thyroid tissue.

This same sample was also part of a study on T cells in Graves' hyperthyroidism and ophthalmopathy. Per that paper: Over 18 months, lack of ophthalmopathy progression marked Graves' hyperthyroidism as stable. The HTBI set primed first-round TCR CDR3 RT-PCR.

J is TRBJ1-2 and V is TRBV7-2; D is unresolved. The clonotype was recovered from a man aged 40-55 years with Graves disease. This sample comprised peripheral blood mononuclear cells (PBMCs), obtained at new diagnosis, from a patient treated with antithyroid drugs. CDR3 bases: TGTGCCAGCAGCTTAGGGGAGGCGCGTTCCAACTATGGCTACACCTTC. The encoded protein is CASSLGEARSNYGYTF.